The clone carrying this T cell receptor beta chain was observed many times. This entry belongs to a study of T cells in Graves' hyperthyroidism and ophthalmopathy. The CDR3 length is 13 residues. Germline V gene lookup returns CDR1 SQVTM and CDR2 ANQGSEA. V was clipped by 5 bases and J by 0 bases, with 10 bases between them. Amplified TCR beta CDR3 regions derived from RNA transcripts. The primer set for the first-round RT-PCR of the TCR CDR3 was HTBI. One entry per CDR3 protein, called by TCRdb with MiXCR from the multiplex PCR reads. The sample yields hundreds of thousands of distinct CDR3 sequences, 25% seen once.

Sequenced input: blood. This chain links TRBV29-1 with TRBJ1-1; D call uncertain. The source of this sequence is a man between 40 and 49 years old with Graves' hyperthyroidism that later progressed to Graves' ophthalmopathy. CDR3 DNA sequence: TGCAGCGTTCGAGGGATAATGAACACTGAAGCTTTCTTT. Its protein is CSVRGIMNTEAFF.